The entry below gives a single TCR beta chain sequence along with its context. One entry per CDR3 protein results from TCRdb running MiXCR on the RT-PCR reads. The profile shows 550,000 to 750,000 distinct CDR3 sequences, 14% of them singletons. The V end was cut by 2 bases, the J end by 7 bases, with 15 bases between. Germline assignment: CDR1 LNHNV and CDR2 YYDKDF (reference sequence). The CDR3 has 14 amino acids. The sample comprised memory CD4+ T cells from blood. The source of this sequence is a female donor in good health, serving as a healthy control. This chain uses TRBV15 with TRBJ2-7; tentatively, D is TRBD2 (6 bases). CDR3 loop: CATSRLATAGEQYF. The CDR3 bases are TGTGCCACCAGCAGACTAGCGACGGCTGGGGAGCAGTACTTC. Based on the CDR3 plus reference TRBV15 and TRBJ2-7, the full variable domain is DAMVIQNPRYQVTQFGKPVTLSCSQTLNHNVMYWYQQKSSQAPKLLFHYYDKDFNNEADTPDNFQSRRPNTSFCFLDIRSPGLGDTAMYLCATSRLATAGEQYFGPGTRLTVT.